This entry lists 14 T cell receptor beta chains sequenced from one sample in a study of blood T cell repertoires in COVID-19 (dated by TCRdb to the early 2020s). Library preparation employed the immunoSEQ multiplex PCR assay. The table comes from immuneACCESS by way of TCRdb, which keeps in-frame sequences with V and J called. Part of the clones is missing from these tables; in studies checked, under half for an unresolved V gene and the rest for unknown reasons. The sample table lists roughly 250,000 clones, approximately 83% of them with a count of one. The ten top clones hold approximately 2% of the sample. Sequenced input: PBMCs or T cells enriched from blood (not recorded which). The receptors stem from a woman in her fifties or sixties who had recovered from COVID-19.

This rearrangement joins TRBV28 to TRBJ1-6; possible D gene TRBD1, 5 bases. The germline CDR1 and CDR2 sequences are MDHEN and SYDVKM. V lost 1 base and J 7 bases, leaving 17 bases between the germline ends. The CDR3 loop spans 17 amino acids. The CDR3 DNA is TGTGCCAGCAGTTTATACATATCCCCTCCAGGGAATTCACCCCTCCACTTT. Protein: CASSLYISPPGNSPLHF.

The gene calls are TRBV7-6 and TRBJ1-2; no clear D gene. CDR1 and CDR2 (germline): SGHVS, FNYEAQ. V was pared by 1 base and J by 2 bases, with 8 bases between. The CDR3 runs 14 residues. The CDR3 spells CASSLDYENYGYTF. DNA for the CDR3: TGTGCCAGCAGCTTAGACTACGAGAACTATGGCTACACCTTC.

Comments on this clone: One junction end disagrees with the germline gene, perhaps due to a read error. The chain combines TRBV28 with TRBJ2-3, with 9 bases that match TRBD2. The CDR3 length is 15 residues. Germline loops: CDR1 MDHEN, CDR2 SYDVKM. The CDR3 DNA sequence: TGTACCAGCAGTTTGACTAGCGGACTCACAGATACGCAGTATTTT. Its translation is CTSSLTSGLTDTQYF.

The CDR3 coding sequence is TGCGCCAGCAGCTTCCCAGGGGCCCCTGAGCAGTTCTTC. Protein sequence: CASSFPGAPEQFF. The chain links TRBV5-1 to TRBJ2-1, with a tentative D call TRBD1 (6 bases). V lost 2 bases and J 9 bases, leaving 12 bases between the germline ends. CDR1 is SGHRS, CDR2 YFSETQ, per germline. The CDR3 sequence is 13 residues long.

This chain joins TRBV7-8 and TRBJ2-7; tentative D call: TRBD2 (5 bases). The germline V gene has CDR1 SGHVS and CDR2 FQNEAQ. V lost 6 bases, J lost 2 bases, and 14 bases lay in between. The CDR3 is made up of 14 amino acids. The CDR3 DNA is TGTGCCAGCAGTCTCGTGAGGGCCCCCTACGAGCAGTACTTC. Its translation is CASSLVRAPYEQYF. The full variable domain, rest sourced from reference TRBV7-8 and TRBJ2-7, is GAGVSQSPRYKVAKRGQDVALRCDPISGHVSLFWYQQALGQGPEFLTYFQNEAQLDKSGLPSDRFFAERPEGSVSTLKIQRTQQEDSAVYLCASSLVRAPYEQYFGPGTRLTVT.

The V gene is TRBV3-1 (or the pseudogene TRBV3-2), the J gene TRBJ2-7; 11 bases map to TRBD2. Germline CDR1 and CDR2: LGHDT and YNNKEL (reference sequence). J was trimmed by 3 bases and V by 8 bases; bases with no gene match: 15. The CDR3 is 17 amino acids. This chain's CDR3 is CASSFLPGLADHYEQYF. DNA for the CDR3: TGTGCCAGCTCGTTTTTACCGGGACTAGCGGACCACTACGAGCAGTACTTC.

The chain couples TRBV2 to TRBJ1-5, with D perhaps matching TRBD1 (6 bases). The CDR3 length is 14 residues. Germline values: CDR1 SNHLY, CDR2 FYNNEI. V lost 7 bases to trimming and J lost 2 bases, with 12 bases between them. The CDR3 here is CASNPQGGNQPQHF. CDR3 in DNA: TGTGCCAGCAACCCACAGGGAGGCAATCAGCCCCAGCATTTT.

V gene TRBV28 combines with J gene TRBJ1-5; 8 bases are a match to TRBD1. Germline V gives CDR1 MDHEN, CDR2 SYDVKM. CDR3 size: 16 residues. The V gene end was trimmed by 4 bases and the J gene end by 4 bases; junction bases not matched to a gene: 9. The CDR3 sequence: CASSSQTRTGNQPQHF. The CDR3 region has the DNA TGTGCCAGCAGTTCCCAAACCCGGACAGGGAATCAGCCCCAGCATTTT.

In this sample, this clone turned up a few times. DNA for the CDR3: TGTGCCAGCTCACCACCGGTCCAGGGGAACGGCTACACCTTC. The encoded protein is CASSPPVQGNGYTF. The rearrangement uses TRBV18 and TRBJ1-2, with TRBD1 as a possible D gene (6 bases). Germline CDR1 is KGHSH and CDR2 is LQKENI. The CDR3 extends over 14 amino acids. Trimming removed 0 bases from V and 8 bases from J, with 13 bases in between.

In DNA form, the CDR3 reads TGCGCCAGCAGCTTGATTGTCTCTCGGGTAGGGAGATACAATGAGCAGTTCTTC. It encodes CASSLIVSRVGRYNEQFF. V gene TRBV5-1 combines with J gene TRBJ2-1, with a tentative D call TRBD2 (5 bases). The CDR3 contains 18 residues. V gave up 1 base and J gave up 4 bases, with 21 bases separating them. Germline CDR1 SGHRS, CDR2 YFSETQ.

J is TRBJ2-7 and V is TRBV20-1; tentatively, D is TRBD1 (5 bases). CDR3 size: 15 residues. V was pared by 3 bases and J by 1 base, with 16 bases between. Germline loops: CDR1 DFQATT, CDR2 SNEGSKA (reference sequence). The CDR3 loop is CSASRAGHTSYEQYF. The CDR3 DNA sequence: TGCAGTGCTAGTAGGGCAGGGCATACATCCTACGAGCAGTACTTC.

This clone has just a few counts. This chain uses TRBV7-9 with TRBJ2-3, with 11 bases fitting TRBD2. This CDR3 is 15 amino acids long. The J segment lost 4 bases and the V segment lost 1 base, leaving 1 base of the junction unmatched. CDR1 SEHNR and CDR2 FQNEAQ come from the germline V gene (reference sequence). CDR3: CASSLVGLAADTQYF. CDR3 DNA sequence: TGTGCCAGCAGCTTAGTGGGACTAGCGGCAGATACGCAGTATTTT. Supplemented by reference TRBV7-9 and TRBJ2-3, the full variable domain reads DTGVSQNPRHKITKRGQNVTFRCDPISEHNRLYWYRQTLGQGPEFLTYFQNEAQLEKSRLLSDRFSAERPKGSFSTLEIQRTEQGDSAMYLCASSLVGLAADTQYFGPGTRLTVL.

The gene calls are TRBV5-4 and TRBJ1-3; D possibly corresponds to TRBD1 (5 bases). The germline CDR1 and CDR2 sequences are SGHNT and YYREEE (reference sequence). The CDR3 covers 16 residues. The V gene lost 6 bases and the J gene lost 0 bases, with 16 bases spanning the gap. CDR3 sequence: CASTRTDTLSGNTIYF. CDR3 DNA: TGTGCCAGCACTCGGACGGACACCCTCTCTGGAAACACCATATATTTT.

The chain has TRBV28 and TRBJ1-5; the D is unclear. Germline V gives CDR1 MDHEN, CDR2 SYDVKM. This CDR3 region has 13 residues. Trimming pared 5 bases from V and 3 bases from J, leaving 8 bases between. CDR3 bases: TGTGCCAGCAGTGGCCTCGTCAATCAGCCCCAGCATTTT. This gives the protein CASSGLVNQPQHF.